The 15 T cell receptor beta chains below come from one sample, sequenced in a study of blood T cell repertoires in COVID-19. The protocol was immunoSEQ multiplex PCR, while the TCRdb copy is restricted to in-frame clones and leaves out a portion. The repertoire holds roughly 500,000 clones, with approximately 91% as singletons. Sequences were obtained from PBMCs or T cells enriched from blood (not recorded which). These receptor sequences come from a woman between 55 and 75 years old who had recovered from COVID-19.

CDR3 protein: CASSHRGGGQSVYTF. Written as DNA, the CDR3 is TGTGCCAGCAGCCATCGGGGGGGAGGACAGTCGGTCTACACCTTC. This sequence joins TRBV3-1 (or the pseudogene TRBV3-2) and TRBJ1-2; D is possibly TRBD1 (6 bases). The germline V gene has CDR1 LGHDT and CDR2 YNNKEL (reference sequence). The germline V and J ends were trimmed by 3 bases and 10 bases, with 21 bases remaining between them. This CDR3 contains 15 residues.

V is TRBV5-1 and J is TRBJ1-5; a weak D match, TRBD1 (6 bases). The V end was cut by 5 bases, the J end by 2 bases, with 14 bases between. This CDR3 has 15 amino acids. CDR1 is SGHRS and CDR2 is YFSETQ in the germline V gene. This CDR3 reads CASRPETGGNQPQHF. CDR3 nucleotides: TGCGCCAGCAGGCCCGAGACAGGTGGCAATCAGCCCCAGCATTTT.

The CDR3 nucleotides read TGTGCCAGCAGTGAAGTGGGCATTTGGCCCCAGCATTTT. It translates to CASSEVGIWPQHF. V is TRBV6-1 and J is TRBJ1-5; D unclear. Germline CDR1 and CDR2: MNHNS and SASEGT. Trimming left V 1 base short and J 9 bases short, with 10 bases between. CDR3 length equals 13 residues.

This clone occurred once. V is TRBV12-3 or TRBV12-4 and J is TRBJ2-2, with D uncertain. The CDR3 consists of 13 residues. Trimming took off 6 bases at V and 4 bases at J, with 9 bases between the two ends. CDR3 DNA sequence: TGTGCCAGCAGCCTAAGGAGCACCGGGGAGCTGTTTTTT. Its translation: CASSLRSTGELFF.

This chain's CDR3 is CASRGGGRGNEQFF. In DNA, the CDR3 is TGTGCCAGCAGAGGGGGGGGGCGCGGCAATGAGCAGTTCTTC. J is TRBJ2-1 and V is TRBV5-4; TRBD2 is a possible D gene (7 bases). The CDR3 has 14 amino acids. V lost 5 bases and J lost 6, with 15 bases in between. Germline V gene lookup returns CDR1 SGHNT and CDR2 YYREEE (reference sequence). The whole variable domain, filled in from reference TRBV5-4 and TRBJ2-1, reads ETGVTQSPTHLIKTRGQQVTLRCSSQSGHNTVSWYQQALGQGPQFIFQYYREEENGRGNFPPRFSGLQFPNYSSELNVNALELDDSALYLCASRGGGRGNEQFFGPGTRLTVL.

The chain links TRBV25-1 to TRBJ2-3; D perhaps matches TRBD2 (5 bases). The CDR3 covers 13 residues. Germline CDR1 is MGHDK and CDR2 is SYGVNS. V gave up 8 bases and J gave up 5 bases, with 14 bases separating them. CDR3 amino acids: CASYGLTGDTQYF. The CDR3 DNA reads as TGTGCCAGCTATGGACTCACTGGAGATACGCAGTATTTT.

The chain recombines TRBV5-1 with TRBJ1-4, with 7 bases identical to TRBD1. The CDR3 sequence is 15 residues long. J was trimmed by 5 bases and V by 3 bases; bases with no gene match: 7. Germline-derived CDR1 and CDR2 are SGHRS and YFSETQ. The chain's CDR3 is CASSSQGPYNEKLFF. The CDR3 bases are TGCGCCAGCAGCTCACAGGGGCCGTACAATGAAAAACTGTTTTTT. Full variable domain (remainder filled in from reference TRBV5-1 and TRBJ1-4): KAGVTQTPRYLIKTRGQQVTLSCSPISGHRSVSWYQQTPGQGLQFLFEYFSETQRNKGNFPGRFSGRQFSNSRSEMNVSTLELGDSALYLCASSSQGPYNEKLFFGSGTQLSVL.

This chain connects TRBV5-5 to TRBJ2-3; 13 nucleotides match TRBD2. The CDR3 covers 14 residues. Germline values: CDR1 SGHKS, CDR2 YYEKEE (reference sequence). V lost 9 bases and J lost 2; bases outside the gene matches: 3. CDR3 sequence: CATGTSGITDTQYF. CDR3 bases: TGTGCCACCGGGACTAGCGGGATCACAGATACGCAGTATTTT.

This chain links TRBV6-5 with TRBJ2-5; 7 bases are a match to TRBD1. With 2 bases clipped from V and 1 base from J, the junction kept 7 bases outside the gene matches. CDR1 MNHEY and CDR2 SVGAGI come from the germline V gene. The length of the CDR3 is 16 residues. The CDR3 protein is CASSYTFRDSQETQYF. The CDR3 DNA sequence: TGTGCCAGCAGTTACACCTTTCGGGACAGCCAAGAGACCCAGTACTTC.

The DNA of the CDR3 is TGCGCCAGCAGCTTGGATGGGACAGGGTTTCCCCTCCACTTT. Protein sequence: CASSLDGTGFPLHF. This chain joins TRBV5-1 and TRBJ1-6; 9 nucleotides line up with TRBD1. Germline V lookup: CDR1 SGHRS, CDR2 YFSETQ. CDR3 length: 14 residues. Trimming cost V 0 bases and J 13 bases; bases outside gene matches: 5. Based on the CDR3 plus reference TRBV5-1 and TRBJ1-6, the full variable domain is KAGVTQTPRYLIKTRGQQVTLSCSPISGHRSVSWYQQTPGQGLQFLFEYFSETQRNKGNFPGRFSGRQFSNSRSEMNVSTLELGDSALYLCASSLDGTGFPLHFGNGTRLTVT.

The chain combines TRBV2 with TRBJ2-7, with D possibly TRBD2 on 7 matching bases. The CDR3 length is 16 residues. The V end lost 3 bases, the J end lost 7 bases, and 22 bases lay between the germline ends. The germline V gene has CDR1 SNHLY and CDR2 FYNNEI. CDR3 amino acids: CASSDVGGDPGREQYF. As DNA, the CDR3 is TGTGCCAGCAGTGATGTAGGGGGGGACCCCGGTAGGGAGCAGTACTTC.

V is TRBV3-1 (or the pseudogene TRBV3-2) and J is TRBJ2-3; 9 bases map to TRBD2. The ends lost 4 bases at V and 7 bases at J; junction bases unmatched: 6. Germline lookup yields CDR1 LGHDT and CDR2 YNNKEL (reference sequence). This CDR3 region has 14 residues. The CDR3 loop reads CASSLGGTSHTQYF. The CDR3 DNA is TGTGCCAGCAGCCTTGGGGGGACTAGCCATACGCAGTATTTT.

The J gene is TRBJ1-1, the V gene TRBV21-1; TRBD1 is the table's D call and was not checked against the DNA. TRBV21-1 has pseudogene status. The length of the CDR3 is 13 residues. In DNA, the CDR3 is TGTGCCAGTGGACAGCACCACAACACTGAAGCTTTCTTT. It encodes CASGQHHNTEAFF.

This clone was counted ten times or more. The CDR3 nucleotides are TGTGCCAGCAGCTTCGAGAGGGTGAATCAGCCCCAGCATTTT. This encodes CASSFERVNQPQHF. The chain links TRBV7-8 to TRBJ1-5; D is ambiguous. The CDR3 totals 14 residues. V dropped 3 bases and J dropped 4 bases, with 10 bases sitting between them. From germline, CDR1 is SGHVS and CDR2 FQNEAQ.

The chain uses TRBV29-1 and TRBJ1-4; D is unresolved. V lost 6 bases, J lost 3 bases, and 11 bases lay in between. Germline CDR1 and CDR2: SQVTM and ANQGSEA. The CDR3 runs 13 residues. CDR3 in DNA: TGCAGCGTCCTACTCCCTTCTAATGAAAAACTGTTTTTT. It specifies CSVLLPSNEKLFF.